This entry concerns a single T cell receptor beta chain. The source of the sample is a study of cytomegalovirus exposure and HLA in healthy donors. In the PCR, 60 Vbeta and 13 Jbeta primers were used. This table comes from immunoSEQ multiplex PCR, and its TCRdb copy is limited to in-frame clones, with some not included. This repertoire shows approximately 100,000 clones, 85% found once; its top ten account for nearly 7.5%. This TCR was recovered from a man aged 40-49 years in good health and CMV-seropositive. The specimen was PBMCs.

For the CDR3, the DNA is TGTGCCAGTAGTGCCCACAGGGGTGGCCAGCCCCAGCATTTT. Translated: CASSAHRGGQPQHF. J is TRBJ1-5 and V is TRBV19; 7 bases line up with TRBD1. This CDR3 contains 14 residues. In germline, CDR1 is LNHDA, CDR2 SQIVND (reference sequence). V shed 5 bases and J 7 bases; nucleotides not matched to a gene: 8.